This entry is about one T cell receptor (beta chain). Original processing notes: Using reference gene primer amplification, nucleated cell counts were estimated. Measured with immunoSEQ multiplex PCR; TCRdb has only the in-frame clones, and not every one. That table gives V, J and clone size, and the DNA gave D and trimming. This table has about 150,000 clones, roughly 80% appearing once. This record comes from a study of blood T cell repertoires in COVID-19. Study background: From the United States, Italy and Spain came samples of acute and convalescent COVID-19. Sources were T cells, B-cell-depleted T cells, or PBMCs; the material itself was cDNA or gDNA.

Germline V gives CDR1 SGHVS, CDR2 FQNEAQ. CDR3 length: 16 amino acids. Trimming removed 1 base from V and 3 bases from J, with 12 bases in between. The receptor was derived from a woman older than 75 with acute or convalescent COVID-19. V gene TRBV7-8 combines with J gene TRBJ2-2, with D tentatively TRBD2 (5 bases). The sample consisted of peripheral blood. As DNA, the CDR3 is TGTGCCAGCAGCTTAGGGGCGGGTGTTGACACCGGGGAGCTGTTTTTT. Its translation: CASSLGAGVDTGELFF.